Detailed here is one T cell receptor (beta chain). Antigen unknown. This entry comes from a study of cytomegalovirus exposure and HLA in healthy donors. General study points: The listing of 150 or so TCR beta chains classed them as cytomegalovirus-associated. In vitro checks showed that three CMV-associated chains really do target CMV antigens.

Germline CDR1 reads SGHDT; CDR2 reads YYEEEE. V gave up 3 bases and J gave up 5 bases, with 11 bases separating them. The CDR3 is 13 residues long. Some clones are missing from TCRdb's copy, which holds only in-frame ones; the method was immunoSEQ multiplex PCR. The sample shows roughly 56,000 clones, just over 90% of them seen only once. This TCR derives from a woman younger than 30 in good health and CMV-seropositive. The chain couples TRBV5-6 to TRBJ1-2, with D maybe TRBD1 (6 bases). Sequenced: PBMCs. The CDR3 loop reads CASSSGTHYGYTF. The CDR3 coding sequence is TGTGCCAGCAGCTCCGGGACACATTATGGCTACACCTTC.